This is a list of T cell receptor beta chains from one sample in a study of blood T cell repertoires in COVID-19. Here immunoSEQ multiplex PCR was the method, and the copy in TCRdb shows in-frame clones only, minus some. The sample yields roughly 94,000 clones, roughly 88% seen once. The sample taken for sequencing was peripheral blood. Receptor source: a man in his 60s with acute or convalescent COVID-19. The CDR3 runs from the conserved cysteine through the conserved F or W. Size is stated for part of the rows, as once, few or many counts, or as a class when the clone is expanded.

abundance	v_gene	CDR3aa
once	TRBV19	CASHTGALGNTEAFF
NA	TRBV27	CASSPTGGPGGNSPLHF
few	TRBV7-8	CASSLEHRGRLSPLHF
NA	TRBV18	CASSPRQGRGTGELFF
NA	TRBV7-9	CASSLEGHRQRSAF
NA	TRBV4-3	CASSQERWQGGHNEQFF
NA	TRBV19	CASSFLNYGYTF
NA	TRBV11-2	CASSLRQGYTNEKLFF
NA	TRBV6-2/TRBV6-3	CASSYYYGNQPQHF
NA	TRBV7-2	CASSWGVDTEAFF
NA	TRBV28	CASRSTGVGANEKLFF
NA	TRBV2	CASRRPDRGLNNYGYTF
few	TRBV7-2	CASTSSSRSTDTQYF
NA	TRBV19	CASSVASPGTGGVHSPLHF
NA	TRBV11-2	CASSLARQKYYQETQYF
NA	TRBV3-1/TRBV3-2	CASSQGRSSPLHF
NA	TRBV19	CASSFGTAGYTLHF
NA	TRBV18	CASSPTTGLAGNEQFF
NA	TRBV2	CASRGIQGYTEAFF
NA	TRBV5-5	CASRGSTGGVALGNQPQHF
NA	TRBV4-1	CASSLRTGWNEQFF
NA	TRBV7-9	CASSLAGQRNGYTF
NA	TRBV28	CASSSPRTGGSLSGGNQPQHF
few	TRBV2	CASTAGTGFRGNQPQHF
few	TRBV5-1	CASSSGAYNEQFF
NA	TRBV7-2	CASSRGDRFMFEKLFF
NA	TRBV6-5	CASSKSGTGKETQYF
NA	TRBV27	CASSLRGTGGPSSGYTF
NA	TRBV29-1	CSVRRRRGSKNIQYF
NA	TRBV3-1/TRBV3-2	CASSQEFGRGAFF
NA	TRBV9	CASSVHGVTEAFF
NA	TRBV6-5	CASSYSPDMNTEAFF
NA	TRBV27	CASRQTAKNIQYF
NA	TRBV3-1/TRBV3-2	CASSQALGGEQYF
NA	TRBV28	CASGQTGANVLTF
NA	TRBV7-2	CASSYTTNYEQYF
NA	TRBV5-1	CASSLARASESQETQYF
NA	TRBV15	CATSRDQGNSNQPQHF
NA	TRBV4-1	CASSQETSVYNEQFF
NA	TRBV5-1	CASSLTGGPNEKLFF
NA	TRBV19	CASTVGGPNQPQHF
NA	TRBV2	CASRGGTTETEAFF
NA	TRBV29-1	CSVADRGLYYGYTF
NA	TRBV4-3	CASSHGVQGGGLYNEQFF
once	TRBV19	CASSTNRGQNTEAFF
NA	TRBV2	CASSEDSQDNSPLHF
once	TRBV5-1	CASSLGQGFGTDTQYF
NA	TRBV25-1	CASSEPNRVSGGYTF
NA	TRBV12-3/TRBV12-4	CASSKGQGYGYTF
once	TRBV7-6	CASSFTWGRQGNTGELFF
NA	TRBV5-1	CASSLVAGAYEQYF
NA	TRBV18	CASSPRGAETQYF
NA	TRBV5-6	CASSFIVIGGGYTF
NA	TRBV7-3	CASSRTGGTETQYF
NA	TRBV28	CASSWDRTTPPTQYF
few	TRBV10-3	CATRAEGNTEAFF
NA	TRBV5-1	CASSLDDRRNYGYTF
NA	TRBV6-2/TRBV6-3	CASSYLRGLGYTF
NA	TRBV27	CASSYFNEQFF